These T cell receptor beta chains were read from a single sample in a study of T cells after yellow fever vaccination. TCRdb redid the calling of the 5' RACE reads with MiXCR, one entry per CDR3 protein. The sample yields around 250,000 distinct CDR3 sequences, 6.9% seen once. The sample was CD4+ T cells sorted from PBMCs, taken 15 days after the yellow fever booster vaccination. These receptor sequences come from a man under 40 who received the YFV17D yellow fever vaccine. Both conserved end residues are part of each CDR3. A D gene is named only where the DNA matches it firmly. The size field is filled for only some rows; it gives once, few, many or a size class.

J gene,V gene,D gene,clone size,CDR3 DNA,CDR3 protein
TRBJ2-5,TRBV4-3,TRBD1,few,TGCGCCAGCAGCCAATCCGGGACAGGGGTACGAGAGACCCAGTACTTC,CASSQSGTGVRETQYF
TRBJ2-1,TRBV6-2/TRBV6-3,.,.,TGTGCCAGCAGTTACAGTCGCCCTTACTACAATGAGCAGTTCTTC,CASSYSRPYYNEQFF
TRBJ2-7,TRBV6-1,.,few,TGTGCCAGCAAAACCTCCGGGACCGTTAGGGAGCAGTACTTC,CASKTSGTVREQYF
TRBJ2-5,TRBV7-2,.,.,TGTGCCAGCAGCTCCCAGAAAGAGACCCAGTACTTC,CASSSQKETQYF
TRBJ2-1,TRBV7-9,TRBD2,.,TGTGCCAGCAGCCCCGGGACTAGCTTTGAGCAGTTCTTC,CASSPGTSFEQFF
TRBJ2-5,TRBV29-1,.,few,TGCAGCGTTGATGGGGGAAAGACCCAGTACTTC,CSVDGGKTQYF
TRBJ1-1,TRBV11-2,.,few,TGTGCCAGCAGCAAGACTCCTGACACTGAAGCTTTCTTT,CASSKTPDTEAFF
TRBJ2-7,TRBV6-1,.,many,TGTGCCAGCAGCCATGACGGCACGACCTACGAGCAGTACTTC,CASSHDGTTYEQYF
TRBJ1-6,TRBV7-2,TRBD1,many,TGTGCCAGCAGCCCACAGGGGGCAAATGGCTCACCCCTCCACTTT,CASSPQGANGSPLHF
TRBJ2-3,TRBV7-2,.,.,TGTGCCAGCAGCTTTGGAGTGGGATTCACAGATACGCAGTATTTT,CASSFGVGFTDTQYF
TRBJ1-1,TRBV4-2,.,few,TGTGCCAGCAGACTCAGGCGTAGCACTGAAGCTTTCTTT,CASRLRRSTEAFF
TRBJ2-7,TRBV3-1,.,many,TGTGCCAGCAGCCACTCGACAGGACCCTACGAGCAGTACTTC,CASSHSTGPYEQYF
TRBJ2-3,TRBV5-1,TRBD2,few,TGCGCCAGCAGCCGAGCGGGAGGGCCGATAGATACGCAGTATTTT,CASSRAGGPIDTQYF
TRBJ2-3,TRBV7-2,TRBD2,few,TGTGCCAGCAGCTTAGTAGGGACTAGCGGGAGTGCAGATACGCAGTATTTT,CASSLVGTSGSADTQYF
TRBJ2-3,TRBV20-1,TRBD2,many,TGCAGCGCGTTGACTAGCGGGATCACAGATACGCAGTATTTT,CSALTSGITDTQYF
TRBJ2-7,TRBV20-1,TRBD1,many,TGCAGTGCTAGAAGGCAGGGGGACGAGCAGTACTTC,CSARRQGDEQYF
TRBJ2-6,TRBV7-8,.,many,TGTGCCAGCAGAAAGAGATCTGGGGCCAACGTCCTGACTTTC,CASRKRSGANVLTF
TRBJ2-5,TRBV20-1,.,many,TGCAGTGCTAGGATGTACTATCGTCAAGAGACCCAGTACTTC,CSARMYYRQETQYF
TRBJ2-3,TRBV11-2,.,few,TGTGCCAGCAGCCTTAGAGGGGCCTCAGGAGTCACAGATACGCAGTATTTT,CASSLRGASGVTDTQYF
TRBJ2-7,TRBV11-2,.,few,TGTGCCAGCAGCTTAAAATCGGCAGGCTACGAGCAGTACTTC,CASSLKSAGYEQYF
TRBJ1-6,TRBV12-3/TRBV12-4,.,few,TGTGCCAGCAGTTTAGGTTTGGGAAATTCACCCCTCCACTTT,CASSLGLGNSPLHF
TRBJ2-1,TRBV5-4,TRBD2,.,TGTGCCAGCAGCTCACTAGCGGGTCCTAATGAGCAGTTCTTC,CASSSLAGPNEQFF
TRBJ2-1,TRBV20-1,.,many,TGCAGTGCCAAGGGAGCTCAGTCAGTCGCGGAAGAGCAGTTCTTC,CSAKGAQSVAEEQFF
TRBJ2-3,TRBV7-3,.,many,TGTGCCAGCAGCTTAATAGGCGCAGATACGCAGTATTTT,CASSLIGADTQYF
TRBJ2-7,TRBV20-1,.,few,TGCAGTGCTAAACAGGGTTACGAGCAGTACTTC,CSAKQGYEQYF
TRBJ1-2,TRBV5-1,.,many,TGCGCCAGCAGAAGGAGCGACATAGATGGCTACACCTTC,CASRRSDIDGYTF
TRBJ2-5,TRBV2,TRBD2,many,TGTGCCAGCAGTGAATCTAGCGGGAGATCGACCCAGTACTTC,CASSESSGRSTQYF
TRBJ2-7,TRBV29-1,.,few,TGCAGCGTGAAGGGACCTCACTACGAGCAGTACTTC,CSVKGPHYEQYF
TRBJ2-3,TRBV7-9,.,many,TGTGCCAGCAGCCCACCCCTTTCGGTCACAGATACGCAGTATTTT,CASSPPLSVTDTQYF
TRBJ2-5,TRBV11-3,TRBD1,.,TGTGCCAGCAGCTTACGGGACAGGGATGAGACCCAGTACTTC,CASSLRDRDETQYF
TRBJ2-7,TRBV21-1,.,many,TGTGCCAGCAGCAAAGAGGTTGGACAGGGCCGGGAGCAGTACTTC,CASSKEVGQGREQYF
TRBJ1-5,TRBV20-1,TRBD1,many,TGCAGTGCTAGGACAGGGGACCAGCCCCAGCATTTT,CSARTGDQPQHF
TRBJ1-2,TRBV11-2,.,many,TGTGCCAGCGACCCGGGCATGGGAGGAAGCTACACCTTC,CASDPGMGGSYTF
TRBJ1-6,TRBV21-1,.,.,TGTGCCAGCAGCAAAGTTGTGGCGGGACAGCACAGTAATTCACCCCTCCACTTT,CASSKVVAGQHSNSPLHF
TRBJ2-7,TRBV7-9,.,many,TGTGCCAGCAGCTCCTTAAGAGCCTACGAGCAGTACTTC,CASSSLRAYEQYF
TRBJ2-7,TRBV20-1,.,.,TGCAGTGCTAGAGGTCGGCCTTACGAGCAGTACTTC,CSARGRPYEQYF
TRBJ2-2,TRBV7-2,.,many,TGTGCCAGCAGCCGAATCGGGGCGTATGGCGGGGAGCTGTTTTTT,CASSRIGAYGGELFF
TRBJ2-1,TRBV20-1,.,few,TGCAGTGCCGCTCCTTTTCGCGGGAACTGGGGTGAGCAGTTCTTC,CSAAPFRGNWGEQFF
TRBJ1-1,TRBV5-1,.,few,TGCGCCAGCAGCTCTAAACGACAGGCTGCAAACACTGAAGCTTTCTTT,CASSSKRQAANTEAFF
TRBJ1-1,TRBV20-1,TRBD1,few,TGCAAGGCCCGGGACAGGGTCGGGTTCAGAGCTTTCTTT,CKARDRVGFRAFF
TRBJ2-7,TRBV12-3/TRBV12-4,TRBD2,many,TGTGCCAGCAGCCCTGATCCGGGCCTAGCGGACTTC,CASSPDPGLADF
TRBJ2-3,TRBV20-1,.,.,TGCAGTGCTTTTGACGGGCGCACAGATACGCAGTATTTT,CSAFDGRTDTQYF
TRBJ2-2,TRBV7-2,TRBD2,few,TGTGCCAGCAGCTTTACTACTCATGGACTAGCGGTATCGGGGCCGAACACCGGGGAGCTGTTTTTT,CASSFTTHGLAVSGPNTGELFF
TRBJ2-7,TRBV9,TRBD2,many,TGTGCCAGCAGTAACAAACTAGCGGGAGTACAGGAGCAGTACTTC,CASSNKLAGVQEQYF
TRBJ2-1,TRBV5-1,.,many,TGCGCCAGCAGCGGGGGGCACTACAATGAGCAGTTCTTC,CASSGGHYNEQFF
TRBJ2-3,TRBV6-5,TRBD2,.,TGTGCCAGCAGTTATCTAGCGGGAGAAAGCACAGATACGCAGTATTTT,CASSYLAGESTDTQYF
TRBJ2-2,TRBV5-5,.,many,TGTGCCAGCAGCTTGGGTCGGGAAATACACCTCGGGGAGCTGTTTTTT,CASSLGREIHLGELFF
TRBJ2-7,TRBV5-1,.,few,TGCGCCAGCAGCTTGGGGCCTTCCACAGGGAAAAAGTACGAGCAGTACTTC,CASSLGPSTGKKYEQYF
TRBJ2-7,TRBV5-1,TRBD2,few,TGCGCCAGCAGCCCGCTGACTAGCGGGAGTTTATACGAGCAGTACTTC,CASSPLTSGSLYEQYF
TRBJ1-2,TRBV7-2,.,few,TGTGCCAGCACCCGGGGGGGGAAATCAGGAGGCTACACCTTC,CASTRGGKSGGYTF
TRBJ2-4,TRBV11-2,TRBD1,few,TGTGCCAGCAGCCTAGAACCATGGACAGGGGGCATTCAGTACTTC,CASSLEPWTGGIQYF